This note documents a single T cell receptor (beta chain) sequence. Its antigen is currently unknown. Libraries were prepared by immunoSEQ multiplex PCR; TCRdb keeps only in-frame clonotypes and omits some of them. The sample has about 350,000 clones, approximately 84% seen once. This specimen belongs to a study of Ad26.COV2.S vaccination and SARS-CoV-2 variants. Notes on the study in general: Substantial breadth was reportedly displayed by spike-specific CD8+ and CD4+ T cell responses after vaccination.

Treatment in this sample: about 20 received Ad26.COV2.S at low or high dose, single or two shots; about 5 received placebo; per-sample allocation not given. It was on day 63 after the first vaccine or placebo injection that samples were taken. CDR1 and CDR2 from the germline V gene are SEHNR and FQNEAQ (reference sequence). V trimming: 6 bases; J trimming: 4 bases; junction bases outside the gene matches: 7. The CDR3 length is 15 residues. This clonotype was obtained from a person aged 18 to 59 who received the Ad26.COV2.S COVID-19 vaccine or a placebo. The V gene is TRBV7-9, the J gene TRBJ1-3; 9 positions agree with TRBD1. Sequencing was performed on peripheral blood, taken in a trial of Ad26.COV2.S vaccine versus placebo. CDR3 sequence: CASRRGTGYGNTIYF. The CDR3 nucleotides read TGTGCCAGCAGACGCGGGACAGGGTACGGAAACACCATATATTTT. The whole variable domain, remainder taken from reference TRBV7-9 and TRBJ1-3, is DTGVSQNPRHKITKRGQNVTFRCDPISEHNRLYWYRQTLGQGPEFLTYFQNEAQLEKSRLLSDRFSAERPKGSFSTLEIQRTEQGDSAMYLCASRRGTGYGNTIYFGEGSWLTVV.